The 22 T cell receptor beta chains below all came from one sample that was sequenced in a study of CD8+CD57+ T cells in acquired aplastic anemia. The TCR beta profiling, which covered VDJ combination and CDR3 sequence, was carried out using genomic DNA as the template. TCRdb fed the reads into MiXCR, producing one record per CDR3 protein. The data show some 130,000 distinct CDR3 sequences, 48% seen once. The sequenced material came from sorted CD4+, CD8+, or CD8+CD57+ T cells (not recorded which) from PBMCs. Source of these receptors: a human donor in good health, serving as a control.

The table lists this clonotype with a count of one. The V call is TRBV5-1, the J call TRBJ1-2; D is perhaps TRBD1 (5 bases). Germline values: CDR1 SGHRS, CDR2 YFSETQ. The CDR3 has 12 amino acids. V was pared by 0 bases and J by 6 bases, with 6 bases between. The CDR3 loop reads CASSLVGDGYTF. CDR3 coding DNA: TGCGCCAGCAGCTTGGTAGGGGATGGCTACACCTTC.

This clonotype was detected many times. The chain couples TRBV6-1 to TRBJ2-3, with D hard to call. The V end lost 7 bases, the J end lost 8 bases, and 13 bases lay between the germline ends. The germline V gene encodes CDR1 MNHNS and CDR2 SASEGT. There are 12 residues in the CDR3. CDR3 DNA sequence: TGTGCCAGCACCGAAGGGAAAGGTACGCAGTATTTT. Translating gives CASTEGKGTQYF.

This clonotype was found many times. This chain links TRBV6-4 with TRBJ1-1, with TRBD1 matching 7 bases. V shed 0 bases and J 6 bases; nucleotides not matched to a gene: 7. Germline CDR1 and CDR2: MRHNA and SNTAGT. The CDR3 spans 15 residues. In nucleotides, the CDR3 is TGTGCCAGCAGTGACTCGAACAGGGGAGGCGCTGAAGCTTTCTTT. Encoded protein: CASSDSNRGGAEAFF.

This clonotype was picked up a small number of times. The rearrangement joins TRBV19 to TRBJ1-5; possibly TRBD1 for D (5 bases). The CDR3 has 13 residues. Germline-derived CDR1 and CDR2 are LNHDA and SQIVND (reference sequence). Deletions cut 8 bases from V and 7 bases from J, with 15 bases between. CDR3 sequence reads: CASGAGPGQPQHF. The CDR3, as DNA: TGTGCCAGTGGGGCGGGGCCGGGGCAGCCCCAGCATTTT.

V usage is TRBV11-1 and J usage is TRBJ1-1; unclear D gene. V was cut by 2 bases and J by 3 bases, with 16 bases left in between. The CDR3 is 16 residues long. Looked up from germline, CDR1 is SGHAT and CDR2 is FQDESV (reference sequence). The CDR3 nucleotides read TGTGCCAGCAGCTTAAAGGCGGTAAGCTCGTACACTGAAGCTTTCTTT. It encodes CASSLKAVSSYTEAFF.

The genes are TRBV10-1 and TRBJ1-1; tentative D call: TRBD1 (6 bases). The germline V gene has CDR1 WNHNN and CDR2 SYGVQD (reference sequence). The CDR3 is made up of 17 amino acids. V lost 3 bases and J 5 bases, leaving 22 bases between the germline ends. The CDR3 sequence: CASSDSCPGGARTEAFF. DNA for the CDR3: TGCGCCAGCAGTGACTCCTGTCCTGGGGGGGCGCGAACTGAAGCTTTCTTT.

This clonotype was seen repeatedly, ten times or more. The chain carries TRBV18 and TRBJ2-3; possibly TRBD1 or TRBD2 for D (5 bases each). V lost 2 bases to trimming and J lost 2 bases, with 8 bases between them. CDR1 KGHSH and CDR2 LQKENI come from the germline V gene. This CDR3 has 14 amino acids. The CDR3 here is CASSPGGNTDTQYF. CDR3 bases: TGTGCCAGCTCACCAGGGGGAAACACAGATACGCAGTATTTT.

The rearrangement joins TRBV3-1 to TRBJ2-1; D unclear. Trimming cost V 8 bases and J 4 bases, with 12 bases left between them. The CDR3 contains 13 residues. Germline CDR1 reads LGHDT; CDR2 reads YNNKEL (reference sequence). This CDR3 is CASASVGYNEQFF. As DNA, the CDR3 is TGTGCCAGCGCATCCGTCGGTTACAATGAGCAGTTCTTC.

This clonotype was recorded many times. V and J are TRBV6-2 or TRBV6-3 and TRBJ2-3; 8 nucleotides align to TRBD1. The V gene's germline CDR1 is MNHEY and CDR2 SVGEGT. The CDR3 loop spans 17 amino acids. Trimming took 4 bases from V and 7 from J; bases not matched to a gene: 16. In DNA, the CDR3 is TGTGCCAGCAGTTCAAACGTGGGACAGGTCGGCATGTATACGCAGTATTTT. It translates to CASSSNVGQVGMYTQYF.

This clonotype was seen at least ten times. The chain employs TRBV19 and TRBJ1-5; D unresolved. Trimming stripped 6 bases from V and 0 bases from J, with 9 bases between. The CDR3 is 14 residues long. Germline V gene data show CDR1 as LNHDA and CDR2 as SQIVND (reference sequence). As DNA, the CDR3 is TGTGCCAGTAGAGCCCCCCCTAGCAATCAGCCCCAGCATTTT. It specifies CASRAPPSNQPQHF.

Here the CDR3 reads CASSLAGAGVISYEQYF. The CDR3 DNA reads as TGTGCCAGCAGCTTAGCGGGAGCGGGGGTAATCTCCTACGAGCAGTACTTC. The chain has TRBV7-6 and TRBJ2-7; 8 bases line up with TRBD2. CDR3 length equals 17 residues. CDR1 SGHVS and CDR2 FNYEAQ come from the germline V gene. After removal of 0 bases from V and 0 bases from J, the junction contained 7 bases not matched to a gene.

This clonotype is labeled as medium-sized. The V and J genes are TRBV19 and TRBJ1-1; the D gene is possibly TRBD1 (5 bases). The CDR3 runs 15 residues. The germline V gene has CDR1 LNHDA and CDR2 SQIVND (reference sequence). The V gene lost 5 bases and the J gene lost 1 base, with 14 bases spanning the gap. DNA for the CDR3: TGTGCCAGTAGTCCCATCGGGACGGCGAACACTGAAGCTTTCTTT. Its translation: CASSPIGTANTEAFF.

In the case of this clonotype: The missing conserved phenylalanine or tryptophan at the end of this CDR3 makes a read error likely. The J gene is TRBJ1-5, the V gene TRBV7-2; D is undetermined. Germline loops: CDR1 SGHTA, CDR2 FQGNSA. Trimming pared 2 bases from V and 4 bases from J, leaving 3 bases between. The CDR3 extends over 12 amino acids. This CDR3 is CASSLNNQPQHY. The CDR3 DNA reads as TGTGCCAGCAGCTTAAATAATCAGCCCCAGCATTAT.

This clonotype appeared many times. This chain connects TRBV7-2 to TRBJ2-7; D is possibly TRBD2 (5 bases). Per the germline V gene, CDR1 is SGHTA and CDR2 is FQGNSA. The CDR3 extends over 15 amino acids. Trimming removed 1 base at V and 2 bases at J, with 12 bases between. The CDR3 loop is CASSLGRTSTYEQYF. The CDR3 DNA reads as TGTGCCAGCAGCTTAGGGAGGACTTCAACCTACGAGCAGTACTTC.

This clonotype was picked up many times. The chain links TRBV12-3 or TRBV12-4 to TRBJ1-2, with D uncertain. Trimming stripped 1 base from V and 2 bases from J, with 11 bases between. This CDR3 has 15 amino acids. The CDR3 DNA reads TGTGCCAGCAGTTTAGTTGATGCGGGGAACTATGGCTACACCTTC. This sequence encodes CASSLVDAGNYGYTF.

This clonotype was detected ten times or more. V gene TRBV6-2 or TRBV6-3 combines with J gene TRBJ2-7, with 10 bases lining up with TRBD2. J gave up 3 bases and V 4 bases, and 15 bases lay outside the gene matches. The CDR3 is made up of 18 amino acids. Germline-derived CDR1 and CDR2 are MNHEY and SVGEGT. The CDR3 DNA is TGTGCCAGCAGTTCCAGCGGCAGCGGGGGGGCCTGGGGCTACGAGCAGTACTTC. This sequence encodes CASSSSGSGGAWGYEQYF.

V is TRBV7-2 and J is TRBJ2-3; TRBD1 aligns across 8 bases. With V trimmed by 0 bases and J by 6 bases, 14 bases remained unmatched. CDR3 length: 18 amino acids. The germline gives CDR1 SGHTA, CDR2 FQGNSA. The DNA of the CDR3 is TGTGCCAGCAGCTTAGCGGGACAGGTGTGGAACGAGCAGGATACGCAGTATTTT. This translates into CASSLAGQVWNEQDTQYF.

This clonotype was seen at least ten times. The chain's CDR3 is CASSQDLGTLRYGYTF. Here the CDR3 DNA reads TGTGCCAGCAGCCAAGATCTCGGGACACTGAGGTATGGCTACACCTTC. This chain uses TRBV3-1 with TRBJ1-2; weak D call: TRBD1 (6 bases). The V end lost 0 bases, the J end lost 5 bases, and 16 bases lay between the germline ends. The CDR3 is made up of 16 amino acids. Germline CDR1 LGHDT, CDR2 YNNKEL (reference sequence).

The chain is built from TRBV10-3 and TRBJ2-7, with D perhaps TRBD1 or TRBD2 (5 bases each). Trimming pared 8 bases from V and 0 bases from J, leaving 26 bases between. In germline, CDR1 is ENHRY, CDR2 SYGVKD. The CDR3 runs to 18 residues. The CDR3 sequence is CAIGGRYAEQAHSYEQYF. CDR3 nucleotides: TGTGCCATCGGAGGTCGGTACGCGGAACAGGCGCACTCCTACGAGCAGTACTTC.

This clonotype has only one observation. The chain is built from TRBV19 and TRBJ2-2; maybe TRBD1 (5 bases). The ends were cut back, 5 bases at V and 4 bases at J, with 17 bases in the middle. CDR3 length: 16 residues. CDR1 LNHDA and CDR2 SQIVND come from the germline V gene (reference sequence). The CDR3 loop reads CASSSPAGQFTGELFF. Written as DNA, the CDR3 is TGTGCCAGTAGTTCCCCCGCAGGGCAGTTCACCGGGGAGCTGTTTTTT. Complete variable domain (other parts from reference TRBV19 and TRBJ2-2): DGGITQSPKYLFRKEGQNVTLSCEQNLNHDAMYWYRQDPGQGLRLIYYSQIVNDFQKGDIAEGYSVSREKKESFPLTVTSAQKNPTAFYLCASSSPAGQFTGELFFGEGSRLTVL.

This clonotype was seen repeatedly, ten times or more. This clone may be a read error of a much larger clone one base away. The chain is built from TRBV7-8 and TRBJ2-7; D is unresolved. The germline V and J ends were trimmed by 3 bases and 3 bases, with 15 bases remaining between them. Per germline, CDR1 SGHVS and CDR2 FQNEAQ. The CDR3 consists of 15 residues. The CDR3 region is CASSLPQPSLYEQYF. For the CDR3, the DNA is TGTGCCAGCAGCTTGCCACAGCCGAGTCTCTACGAGCAGTACTTC.

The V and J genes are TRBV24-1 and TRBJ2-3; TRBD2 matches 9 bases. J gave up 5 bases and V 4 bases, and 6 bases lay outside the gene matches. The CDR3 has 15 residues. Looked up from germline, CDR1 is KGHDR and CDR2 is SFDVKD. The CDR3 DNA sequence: TGTGCCACCAGTGAGGGCGGGGGGGCTAAAGATACGCAGTATTTT. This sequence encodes CATSEGGGAKDTQYF.